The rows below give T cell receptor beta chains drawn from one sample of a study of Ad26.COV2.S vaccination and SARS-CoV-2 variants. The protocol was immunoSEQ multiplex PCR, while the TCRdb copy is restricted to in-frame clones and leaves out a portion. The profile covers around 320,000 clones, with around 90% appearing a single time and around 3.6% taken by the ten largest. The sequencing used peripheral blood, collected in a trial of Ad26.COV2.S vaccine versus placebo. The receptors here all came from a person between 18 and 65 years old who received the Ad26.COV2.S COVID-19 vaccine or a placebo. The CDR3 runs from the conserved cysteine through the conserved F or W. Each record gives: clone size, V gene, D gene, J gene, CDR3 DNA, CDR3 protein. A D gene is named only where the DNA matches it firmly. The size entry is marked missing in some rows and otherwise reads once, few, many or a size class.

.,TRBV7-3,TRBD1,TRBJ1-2,TGTGCCAGCAGCTTAGGGACAGGGGGCGGCTACACCTTC,CASSLGTGGGYTF
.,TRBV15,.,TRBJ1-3,TGTGCCACCAGCAGAGATTTTGTGGACACCATATATTTT,CATSRDFVDTIYF
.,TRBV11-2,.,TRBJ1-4,TGTGCCAGCAGCCCCAAGAAAACTAATGAAAAACTGTTTTTT,CASSPKKTNEKLFF
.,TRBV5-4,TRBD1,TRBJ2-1,TGTGCCAGCAGCTGGGAGACAGGGGCCTTGGATGAGCAGTTCTTC,CASSWETGALDEQFF
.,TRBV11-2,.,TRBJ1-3,TGTGCCAGCAGCTTAGATGACCGTGGAAACACCATATATTTT,CASSLDDRGNTIYF
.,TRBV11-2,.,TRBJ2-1,TGTGCCAGCAGCTTAGTTGCCCCCTTTGACTCTTGGGACTACAATGAGCAGTTCTTC,CASSLVAPFDSWDYNEQFF
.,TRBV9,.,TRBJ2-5,TGTGCCAGCAGCGTAGCTAACGGCAGGCAAGAGACCCAGTACTTC,CASSVANGRQETQYF
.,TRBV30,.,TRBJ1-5,TGTGCCTGGAGTGTGAGTAATCAGCCCCAGCATTTT,CAWSVSNQPQHF
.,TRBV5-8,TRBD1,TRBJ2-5,TGTGCCAGCAGCTTCCGCAGGGGGCGCGGGGAGACCCAGTACTTC,CASSFRRGRGETQYF
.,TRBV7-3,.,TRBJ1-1,TGTGCCAGCAGCTTAAGGCAGAACACTGAAGCTTTCTTT,CASSLRQNTEAFF
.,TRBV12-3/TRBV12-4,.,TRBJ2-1,TGTGCCAGCAGTTTTCAGCACGAGCAGTTCTTC,CASSFQHEQFF
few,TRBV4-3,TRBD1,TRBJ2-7,TGCGCCAGCAGCCAGACAGGACAGGGTCCCCTCTACGAGCAGTACTTC,CASSQTGQGPLYEQYF
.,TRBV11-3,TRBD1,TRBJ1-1,TGTGCCAGCAGCCCCCGAACCGGGACAGATATGAACACTGAAGCTTTCTTT,CASSPRTGTDMNTEAFF
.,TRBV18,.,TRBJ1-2,TGTGCCAGCTCACCGGGGGGGGGCAACTATGGCTACACCTTC,CASSPGGGNYGYTF
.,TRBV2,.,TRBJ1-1,TGTGCCAGCAGACCCGGACGAACTGAAGCTTTCTTT,CASRPGRTEAFF
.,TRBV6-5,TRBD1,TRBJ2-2,TGTGCCAGCAGTTTCAGACAGGGTGCCGGGGAGCTGTTTTTT,CASSFRQGAGELFF
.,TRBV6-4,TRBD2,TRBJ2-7,TGTGCCAGCAGCTTCGAGGTGACTAGCGTGTACGAGCAGTACTTC,CASSFEVTSVYEQYF
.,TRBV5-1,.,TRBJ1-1,TGCGCCAGCAGCAGCCAGGTCCACATGAACACTGAAGCTTTCTTT,CASSSQVHMNTEAFF
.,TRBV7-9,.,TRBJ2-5,TGTGCCAGCAGCTTAGCGGGGGGTATACAAGAGACCCAGTACTTC,CASSLAGGIQETQYF
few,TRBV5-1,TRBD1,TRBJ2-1,TGCGCCAGCAGCTTGGAACAGGGGACCCACCTCGAGCAGTTCTTC,CASSLEQGTHLEQFF
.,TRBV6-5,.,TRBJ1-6,TGTGCCAGCAGTTACGGCCAGGGAAGGGGTTCACCCCTCCACTTT,CASSYGQGRGSPLHF
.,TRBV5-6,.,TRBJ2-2,TGTGCCAGCAGCTTGGTTGGGCGGAGGAACACCGGGGAGCTGTTTTTT,CASSLVGRRNTGELFF
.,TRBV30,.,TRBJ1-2,TGTGTCCTGATGGCAGGGGACGGCGGCTACACCTTC,CVLMAGDGGYTF
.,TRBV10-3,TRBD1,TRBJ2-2,TGTGCCATCAGTGAGTTATCTCCCGGGACAGGGGGCACCGGGGAGCTGTTTTTT,CAISELSPGTGGTGELFF
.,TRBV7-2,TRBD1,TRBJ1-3,TGTGCCAGCAGCTGGCGACAGGGGGGAGTAGGAAACACCATATATTTT,CASSWRQGGVGNTIYF
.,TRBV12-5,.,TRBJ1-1,TGTGCTAGTGGCAATGGGGCCACTGAAGCTTTCTTT,CASGNGATEAFF
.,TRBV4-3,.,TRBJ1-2,TGCGCCAGCAGCCAAGAGCTCCTTCGACAGAACAGCTATGGCTACACCTTC,CASSQELLRQNSYGYTF
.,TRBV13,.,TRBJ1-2,TGTGCCAGCAGCTTACCAGGGGCGTTGGGCGGCTACACCTTC,CASSLPGALGGYTF
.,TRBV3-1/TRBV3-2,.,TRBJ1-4,TGTGCCAGCAGCCAAGCTGAAGGACAGCGCGAAAAACTGTTTTTT,CASSQAEGQREKLFF
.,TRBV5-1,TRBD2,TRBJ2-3,TGCGCCAGCAGCTTGGGTCAGCGGGGGGGCCTGGATACGCAGTATTTT,CASSLGQRGGLDTQYF
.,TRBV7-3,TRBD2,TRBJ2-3,TGTGCCAGCAGTTCTGGACTAGCGGGGGACACAGATACGCAGTATTTT,CASSSGLAGDTDTQYF
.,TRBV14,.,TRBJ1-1,TGTGCCAGCAGCCATACAGACCAGTGGGACACTGAAGCTTTCTTT,CASSHTDQWDTEAFF
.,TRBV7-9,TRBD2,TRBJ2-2,TGTGCCAGCAGCTTACCCAGCGGGGGTTTTCAGGAGCTGTTTTTT,CASSLPSGGFQELFF
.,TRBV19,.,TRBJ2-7,TGTGCCAGTAGTATAGACGGCAGTCTCTACGAGCAGTACTTC,CASSIDGSLYEQYF
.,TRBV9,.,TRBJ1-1,TGTGCCAGCAGCGCGCCTCCGGGGCTCGGTGAAGCTTTCTTT,CASSAPPGLGEAFF
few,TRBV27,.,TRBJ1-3,TGTGCCAGCAGTCCCCTAGTCCGGGATGGAAACACCATATATTTT,CASSPLVRDGNTIYF